These T cell receptor beta chains were read from a single sample in a study of read filtering for tumor transcriptome and immune sequencing. TCRdb re-derived calls from the reads in MiXCR, one entry per CDR3 protein. This sample has more than 55,000 distinct CDR3 sequences, with more than 20% found just once. Sequences were obtained from a population of CD138-negative cells sorted from bone marrow. The receptors were gathered from a donor aged 40 or older with multiple myeloma. CDR3s include the opening cysteine and the closing phenylalanine or tryptophan. A D gene is named only where the DNA matches it firmly. Size tells how often a clone was seen (once, few, many) or the class of an expanded clone, and some rows leave it out.

J gene	D gene	clone size	V gene	CDR3 protein	CDR3 DNA
TRBJ2-5	NA	NA	TRBV3-1	CASSPRGEIQETQYF	TGTGCCAGCAGCCCGCGAGGGGAGATCCAAGAGACCCAGTACTTC
TRBJ1-1	TRBD1	few	TRBV7-9	CASSPRNPQGPGATEAFF	TGTGCCAGCAGCCCGCGAAATCCACAGGGGCCGGGCGCGACTGAAGCTTTCTTT
TRBJ2-2	TRBD2	NA	TRBV28	CASRDQGTSGGGRTGELFF	TGTGCCAGTCGAGACCAAGGGACTAGCGGGGGCGGTAGAACCGGGGAGCTGTTTTTT
TRBJ2-6	TRBD1	many	TRBV27	CASSLYQGAPGANVLTF	TGTGCCAGCAGTTTGTACCAGGGGGCGCCTGGGGCCAACGTCCTGACTTTC
TRBJ2-5	NA	many	TRBV6-5	CASSGQNQETQYF	TGTGCCAGCAGTGGACAGAACCAAGAGACCCAGTACTTC
TRBJ2-1	TRBD1	few	TRBV5-1	CASSSGQGNEQFF	TGCGCCAGCAGCTCGGGACAGGGCAATGAGCAGTTCTTC
TRBJ2-2	NA	many	TRBV29-1	CSVGPANTGELFF	TGCAGCGTTGGACCAGCGAACACCGGGGAGCTGTTTTTT
TRBJ1-2	NA	many	TRBV6-6	CASNPILTANYGYTF	TGTGCCAGCAACCCAATTTTGACAGCCAACTATGGCTACACCTTC
TRBJ2-1	TRBD2	medium-sized	TRBV11-3	CASTPELAAYNEQFF	TGTGCCAGCACCCCCGAACTAGCGGCTTACAATGAGCAGTTCTTC
TRBJ1-1	NA	many	TRBV18	CASSPRDTEAEAFF	TGTGCCAGCTCACCACGGGACACCGAGGCTGAAGCTTTCTTT
TRBJ1-5	TRBD1	many	TRBV27	CASRQGRNQPQHF	TGTGCCAGCCGACAGGGGAGAAATCAGCCCCAGCATTTT
TRBJ1-6	TRBD1	many	TRBV5-1	CASSLARGQGDSPLHF	TGCGCCAGCAGCTTGGCAAGAGGACAGGGAGACTCACCCCTCCACTTT